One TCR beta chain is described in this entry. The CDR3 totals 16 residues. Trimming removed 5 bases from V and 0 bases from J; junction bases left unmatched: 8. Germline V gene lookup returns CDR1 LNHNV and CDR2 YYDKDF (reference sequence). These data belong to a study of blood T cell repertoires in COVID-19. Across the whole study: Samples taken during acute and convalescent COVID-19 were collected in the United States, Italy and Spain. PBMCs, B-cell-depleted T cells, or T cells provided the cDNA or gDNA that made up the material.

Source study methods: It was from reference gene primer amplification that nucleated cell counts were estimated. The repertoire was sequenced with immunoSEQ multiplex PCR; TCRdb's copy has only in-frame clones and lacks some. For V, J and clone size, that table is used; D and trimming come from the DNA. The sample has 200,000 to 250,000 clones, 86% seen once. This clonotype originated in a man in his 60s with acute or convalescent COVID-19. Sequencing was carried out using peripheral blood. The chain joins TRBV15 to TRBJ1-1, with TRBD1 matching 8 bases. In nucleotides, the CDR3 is TGTGCCACCAGCTTTCGGACAGGGAGGATGAACACTGAAGCTTTCTTT. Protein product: CATSFRTGRMNTEAFF.